The clone carrying this T cell receptor (beta chain) was counted ten times or more. Its antigen is undetermined. The CDR3 is made up of 13 amino acids. Per germline, CDR1 MNHNS and CDR2 SASEGT. The V and J ends lost 6 bases and 10 bases respectively, with 13 bases between them. The source of the sample is a study of T cells in Graves' hyperthyroidism and ophthalmopathy. General study results and limits: Researchers report that a 13 V-J model separated ophthalmopathy from stable hyperthyroidism. Before onset, by a median of approximately 6.2 months, the model predicted ophthalmopathy.

RNA transcripts served as the template for amplifying TCR beta CDR3 regions. RT-PCR in the first round (using the HTBI primer set) targeted the TCR CDR3. TCRdb processed the multiplex PCR reads anew with MiXCR; each CDR3 protein has one entry. The table includes 640,000 or so distinct CDR3 sequences, approximately 15% detected once. Disease lasting under 3 months, a NOSPECS grade of at least 4, and a Clinical Activity Score of at least 3 were features of the ophthalmopathy patients. The gene calls are TRBV6-1 and TRBJ1-6, with D perhaps TRBD1 (6 bases). The clonotype comes from a young woman with Graves' ophthalmopathy. Sequenced input: blood. The CDR3 DNA follows: TGTGCCAGCAGGTGGACAGCCGAATCACCCCTCCACTTT. Translating it yields CASRWTAESPLHF.